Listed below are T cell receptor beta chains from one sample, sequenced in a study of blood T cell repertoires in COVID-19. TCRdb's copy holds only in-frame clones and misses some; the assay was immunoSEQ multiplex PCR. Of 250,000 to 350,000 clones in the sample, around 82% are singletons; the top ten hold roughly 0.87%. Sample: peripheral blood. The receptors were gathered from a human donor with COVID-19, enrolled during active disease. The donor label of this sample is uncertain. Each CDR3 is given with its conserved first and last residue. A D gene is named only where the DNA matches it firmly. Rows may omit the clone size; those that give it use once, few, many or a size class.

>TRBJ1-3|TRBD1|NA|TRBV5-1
CASSLAGGIRGNTIYF
TGCGCCAGCAGCTTAGCAGGGGGGATACGCGGAAACACCATATATTTT
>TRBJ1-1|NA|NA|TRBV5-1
CASSSLTGQSHTEAFF
TGCGCCAGCAGCTCTTTGACGGGACAATCTCACACTGAAGCTTTCTTT
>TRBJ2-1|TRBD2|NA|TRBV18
CASSPASGRSSYNEQFF
TGTGCCAGCTCACCAGCTAGCGGGAGGAGCTCCTACAATGAGCAGTTCTTC
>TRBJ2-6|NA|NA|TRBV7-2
CASRRPSSTSGANVLTF
TGTGCCAGCAGGCGTCCTTCATCCACCTCTGGGGCCAACGTCCTGACTTTC
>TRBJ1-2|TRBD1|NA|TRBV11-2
CASSRLPGQGIYGYTF
TGTGCCAGCAGTCGTCTACCGGGACAGGGGATCTATGGCTACACCTTC
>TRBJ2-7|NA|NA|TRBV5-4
CASSNRGSYEQYF
TGTGCCAGCAGCAACCGGGGATCCTACGAGCAGTACTTC
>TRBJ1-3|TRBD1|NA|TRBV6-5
CASSFGQATGNTIYF
TGTGCCAGCAGCTTTGGACAGGCCACTGGAAACACCATATATTTT
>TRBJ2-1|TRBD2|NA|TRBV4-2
CASSQEFGLAGDNEQFF
TGTGCCAGCAGCCAAGAATTCGGGCTAGCGGGCGACAATGAGCAGTTCTTC
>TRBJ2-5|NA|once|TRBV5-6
CASSLGTGTQYF
TGTGCCAGCAGCTTGGGAACAGGGACCCAGTACTTC
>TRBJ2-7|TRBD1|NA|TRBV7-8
CASSPNRDREPYEQYF
TGTGCCAGCAGCCCCAACCGGGACAGGGAGCCCTACGAGCAGTACTTC
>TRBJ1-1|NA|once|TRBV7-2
CASSLMTEAEAFF
TGTGCCAGCAGCTTAATGACAGAGGCTGAAGCTTTCTTT
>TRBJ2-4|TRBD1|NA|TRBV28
CASSLIGQGGNIQYF
TGTGCCAGCAGCCTGATCGGACAGGGTGGGAACATTCAGTACTTC
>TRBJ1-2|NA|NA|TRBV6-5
CASRSGVGYTF
TGTGCCAGCAGATCAGGGGTTGGCTACACCTTC
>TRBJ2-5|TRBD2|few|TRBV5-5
CASSLGGRGNQETQYF
TGTGCCAGCAGCTTGGGCGGGAGGGGGAATCAAGAGACCCAGTACTTC
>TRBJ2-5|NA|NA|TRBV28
CASSSETQYF
TGTGCCAGCAGTTCGGAGACCCAGTACTTC
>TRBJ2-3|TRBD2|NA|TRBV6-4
CATALAGGAPDTQYF
TGTGCCACCGCCTTAGCGGGAGGGGCCCCAGATACGCAGTATTTT
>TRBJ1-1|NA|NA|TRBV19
CASSATGFKNTEAFF
TGTGCCAGTAGCGCTACAGGGTTCAAGAACACTGAAGCTTTCTTT
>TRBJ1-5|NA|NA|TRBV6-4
CASSVERGQPQHF
TGTGCCAGCAGTGTTGAAAGGGGTCAGCCCCAGCATTTT
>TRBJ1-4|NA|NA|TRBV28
CASRVGALGEKLFF
TGTGCCAGCAGGGTGGGGGCCCTTGGGGAAAAACTGTTTTTT
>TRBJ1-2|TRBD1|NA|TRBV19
CASRIGGQVYGYTF
TGTGCCAGCCGTATTGGAGGACAGGTTTATGGCTACACCTTC
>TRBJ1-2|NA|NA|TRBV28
CASSSPSLGYTF
TGTGCCAGCAGCTCCCCGTCCCTTGGCTACACCTTC
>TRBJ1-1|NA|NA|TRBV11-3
CASSSKNTEAFF
TGTGCCAGCAGCAGCAAGAACACTGAAGCTTTCTTT
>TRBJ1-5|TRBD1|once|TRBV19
CASSAGTARGQPQHF
TGTGCCAGTAGTGCCGGGACAGCCAGGGGTCAGCCCCAGCATTTT
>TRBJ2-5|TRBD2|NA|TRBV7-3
CASSPGLAGETQYF
TGTGCCAGCAGCCCCGGACTAGCGGGAGAGACCCAGTACTTC
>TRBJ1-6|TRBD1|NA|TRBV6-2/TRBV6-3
CASSYPEDRDSPLHF
TGTGCCAGCAGTTACCCAGAGGACAGGGATTCACCCCTCCACTTT
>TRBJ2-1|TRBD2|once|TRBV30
CAFPREGSSYNEQFF
TGTGCCTTTCCGCGGGAGGGGAGCTCCTACAATGAGCAGTTCTTC
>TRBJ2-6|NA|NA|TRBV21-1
CASSKRPGVGANVLTF
TGTGCCAGCAGCAAACGGCCGGGGGTCGGGGCCAACGTCCTGACTTTC
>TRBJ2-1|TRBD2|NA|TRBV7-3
CASSLLAGVADEQFF
TGTGCCAGCAGCTTACTGGCGGGAGTAGCCGATGAGCAGTTCTTC
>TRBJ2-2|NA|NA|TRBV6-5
CASSPGLNTGELFF
TGTGCCAGCAGTCCTGGACTGAACACCGGGGAGCTGTTTTTT
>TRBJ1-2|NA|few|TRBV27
CASSSQGPYGYTF
TGTGCCAGCAGTTCTCAGGGGCCCTATGGCTACACCTTC
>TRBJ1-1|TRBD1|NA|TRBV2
CASRERGQGTEAFF
TGTGCCAGCAGAGAAAGAGGACAGGGCACTGAAGCTTTCTTT
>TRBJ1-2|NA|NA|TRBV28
CASSLFPNGYTF
TGTGCCAGCAGTTTATTTCCCAATGGCTACACCTTC
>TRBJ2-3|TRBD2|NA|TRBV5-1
CASRAGLAGPDTQYF
TGCGCCAGCAGAGCAGGCCTAGCGGGACCAGATACGCAGTATTTT
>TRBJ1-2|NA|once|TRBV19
CASSYIRREDGYTF
TGTGCCAGTAGTTACATCCGACGGGAGGATGGCTACACCTTC
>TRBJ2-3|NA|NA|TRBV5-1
CASRALDTQYF
TGCGCCAGCAGAGCGCTAGATACGCAGTATTTT
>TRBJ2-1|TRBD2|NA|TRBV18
CASSPPRGTSGSDEQFF
TGTGCCAGCTCACCACCCCGGGGTACTAGCGGGAGTGATGAGCAGTTCTTC
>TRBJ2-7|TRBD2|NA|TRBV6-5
CATNLAGGPYEQYF
TGTGCCACCAATTTAGCGGGAGGGCCCTACGAGCAGTACTTC
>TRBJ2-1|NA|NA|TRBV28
CASSLAGAGGSEQFF
TGTGCCAGCAGTTTAGCAGGCGCCGGTGGTAGTGAGCAGTTCTTC
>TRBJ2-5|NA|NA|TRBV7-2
CASSLDRDLGATQYF
TGTGCCAGCAGCTTAGATAGGGATCTTGGGGCGACCCAGTACTTC
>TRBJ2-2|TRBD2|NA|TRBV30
CAWSVRLAGGGELFF
TGTGCCTGGAGTGTACGGCTAGCGGGAGGCGGGGAGCTGTTTTTT
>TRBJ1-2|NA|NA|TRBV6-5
CASTSGINYGYTF
TGTGCCAGCACCTCCGGGATAAACTATGGCTACACCTTC
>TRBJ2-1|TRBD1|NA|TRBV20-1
CSASGQGLYNEQFF
TGCAGTGCTAGTGGACAGGGGCTTTACAATGAGCAGTTCTTC
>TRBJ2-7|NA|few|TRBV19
CASSIGTYYPYEQYF
TGTGCCAGTAGTATTGGGACTTACTACCCCTACGAGCAGTACTTC
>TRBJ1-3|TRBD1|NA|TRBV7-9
CASSGDRASGNTIYF
TGTGCCAGCAGCGGGGACAGGGCCTCTGGAAACACCATATATTTT
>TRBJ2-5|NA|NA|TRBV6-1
CASTKGGVVETQYF
TGTGCCAGCACCAAGGGGGGGGTGGTGGAGACCCAGTACTTC
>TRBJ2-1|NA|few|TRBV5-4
CASSLGHIEGNEQFF
TGTGCCAGCAGCTTGGGGCATATAGAGGGCAATGAGCAGTTCTTC
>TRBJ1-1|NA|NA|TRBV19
CASSIGQPASEAFF
TGTGCCAGTAGTATAGGACAGCCCGCTTCTGAAGCTTTCTTT
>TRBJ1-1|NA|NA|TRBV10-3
CAIRLSLEAEGAFF
TGTGCCATCAGGCTCTCGTTAGAGGCCGAAGGAGCTTTCTTT
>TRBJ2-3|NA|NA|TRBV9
CASSLFEGVRGDTQYF
TGTGCCAGCAGCCTCTTTGAGGGTGTACGGGGGGATACGCAGTATTTT
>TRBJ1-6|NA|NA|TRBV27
CASSFAGLLSPLHF
TGTGCCAGCAGTTTCGCAGGGTTGTTGTCACCCCTCCACTTT
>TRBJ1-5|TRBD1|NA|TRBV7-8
CASSKQGGDGNQPQHF
TGTGCCAGCAGCAAACAGGGGGGGGACGGGAATCAGCCCCAGCATTTT
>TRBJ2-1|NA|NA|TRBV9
CASSAGLAAEGLPYNEQFF
TGTGCCAGCAGCGCTGGCTTGGCGGCCGAAGGACTTCCCTACAATGAGCAGTTCTTC
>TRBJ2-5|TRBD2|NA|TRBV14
CASSQDLKGTRIQETQYF
TGTGCCAGCAGCCAAGATCTCAAGGGGACTAGGATACAAGAGACCCAGTACTTC
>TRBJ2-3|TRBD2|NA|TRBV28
CASCAGGPFSTDTQYF
TGTGCCAGCTGCGCGGGAGGTCCCTTTAGCACAGATACGCAGTATTTT